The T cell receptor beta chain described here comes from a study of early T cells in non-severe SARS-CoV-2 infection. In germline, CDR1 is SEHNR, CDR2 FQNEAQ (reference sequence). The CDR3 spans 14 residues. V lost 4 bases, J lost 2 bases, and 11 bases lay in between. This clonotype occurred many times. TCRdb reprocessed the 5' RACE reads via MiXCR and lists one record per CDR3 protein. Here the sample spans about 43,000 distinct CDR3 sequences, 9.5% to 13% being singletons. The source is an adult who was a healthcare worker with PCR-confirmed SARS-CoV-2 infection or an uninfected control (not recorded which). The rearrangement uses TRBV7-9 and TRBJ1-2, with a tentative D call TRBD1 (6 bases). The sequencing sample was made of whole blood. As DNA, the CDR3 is TGTGCCAGCAGCTCAAGACAGGAAAACTATGGCTACACCTTC. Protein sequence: CASSSRQENYGYTF.